One sample yielded the 22 T cell receptor beta chains listed below, sequenced in a study of T-cell memory formation after mild COVID-19. One entry per CDR3 protein, called by TCRdb with MiXCR from the 5' RACE reads. The sample carries hundreds of thousands of distinct CDR3 sequences, over 20% recorded once. The specimen was PBMCs or a T cell subset sorted from them (not recorded which). These receptors all stem from an adult woman who had mild COVID-19 (a few samples of this study predate the infection). Cell type and time point are not known.

This clonotype was seen a few times. This chain joins TRBV20-1 and TRBJ2-4, with 7 bases lining up with TRBD2. Trimming took 5 bases from V and 1 from J; bases not matched to a gene: 14. Germline CDR1 DFQATT, CDR2 SNEGSKA (reference sequence). The CDR3 is made up of 17 amino acids. The CDR3 sequence: CSASSHGGKAAKNIQYF. The CDR3 DNA reads TGCAGTGCTTCTAGTCACGGGGGGAAAGCGGCCAAAAACATTCAGTACTTC.

The chain carries TRBV7-9 and TRBJ1-1, with TRBD1 matching over 12 bases. Germline V CDR1 and CDR2: SEHNR, FQNEAQ (reference sequence). J was trimmed by 4 bases and V by 5 bases; bases with no gene match: 8. There are 16 residues in the CDR3. In DNA form, the CDR3 reads TGTGCCAGCAGCGTAGGGACAGGGGGCCTGGGCACTGAAGCTTTCTTT. Residues: CASSVGTGGLGTEAFF.

The V call is TRBV7-9, the J call TRBJ2-3; the D gene could be TRBD1 or TRBD2 (5 bases each). Trimming removed 5 bases from V and 4 bases from J, with 19 bases in between. The CDR3 extends over 16 amino acids. Germline values: CDR1 SEHNR, CDR2 FQNEAQ (reference sequence). The CDR3 DNA sequence: TGTGCCAGCAGCGTCACCGGGACGGTGATCTCAGATACGCAGTATTTT. As protein: CASSVTGTVISDTQYF.

In this sample, this clonotype turned up a few times. The chain links TRBV14 to TRBJ1-1; D call uncertain. V shed 4 bases and J shed 10 bases, with 16 bases lying between them. The CDR3 has 13 residues. Germline V gene lookup returns CDR1 SGHDN and CDR2 FVKESK. The CDR3 spells CASSLDGSRGAFF. DNA of the CDR3: TGTGCCAGCAGCCTGGACGGATCACGAGGAGCTTTCTTT.

The table lists this clonotype with a few counts. The chain is built from TRBV6-5 and TRBJ1-2; the D is unclear. From germline, CDR1 is MNHEY and CDR2 SVGAGI. This CDR3 has 12 residues. Trimming took 5 bases from V and 3 from J, leaving 7 bases between them. As DNA, the CDR3 is TGTGCCAGCAGTAAACATGACTATGGCTACACCTTC. Protein sequence: CASSKHDYGYTF.

This clonotype was observed a few times. The chain recombines TRBV12-3 or TRBV12-4 with TRBJ2-1; D gene unclear. Trimming removed 1 base at V and 11 bases at J, with 9 bases between. This CDR3 is built from 12 residues. The CDR3 is CASSLGGLKQFF. As DNA, the CDR3 is TGTGCCAGCAGTTTAGGGGGATTAAAGCAGTTCTTC.

The chain carries TRBV11-2 and TRBJ2-1; 15 bases match TRBD2. V lost 4 bases and J lost 2; bases outside the gene matches: 12. Per the germline V gene, CDR1 is SGHAT and CDR2 is FQNNGV. The CDR3 covers 20 residues. The CDR3: CASSSRTSGGVLAPYNEQFF. CDR3 DNA sequence: TGTGCCAGCAGCTCCCGGACTAGCGGGGGGGTGCTGGCGCCCTACAATGAGCAGTTCTTC.

The V call is TRBV20-1, the J call TRBJ2-1, with 9 positions matching TRBD2. Germline V gene lookup returns CDR1 DFQATT and CDR2 SNEGSKA (reference sequence). The CDR3 extends over 13 amino acids. V shed 8 bases and J 2 bases; nucleotides not matched to a gene: 4. The CDR3 loop is CSRRGGPYNEQFF. CDR3 DNA: TGCAGTAGGCGGGGGGGCCCCTACAATGAGCAGTTCTTC.

The gene calls are TRBV12-3 or TRBV12-4 and TRBJ2-7; D possibly uses TRBD1 or TRBD2 (5 bases each). The CDR3 runs 14 residues. Trimming took off 7 bases at V and 2 bases at J, with 15 bases between the two ends. This CDR3 reads CASMGPGRTYEQYF. For the CDR3, the DNA is TGTGCCAGCATGGGTCCGGGACGGACCTACGAGCAGTACTTC.

This clonotype was picked up a small number of times. The V gene is TRBV4-1, the J gene TRBJ2-1; D is uncertain. Germline CDR1 reads MGHRA; CDR2 reads YSYEKL. This CDR3 is 15 amino acids long. The germline V and J ends were trimmed by 5 bases and 0 bases, with 11 bases remaining between them. CDR3 bases: TGCGCCAGCAGCGGGATCCCATCCTCCTACAATGAGCAGTTCTTC. This gives the protein CASSGIPSSYNEQFF.

This clonotype has only a few counts. This chain uses TRBV5-6 with TRBJ2-1; 8 bases match TRBD1. CDR1 SGHDT and CDR2 YYEEEE come from the germline V gene. Trimming cost V 7 bases and J 2 bases; bases outside gene matches: 8. CDR3 size: 15 residues. CDR3 in DNA: TGTGCCAGCTTAGGACAGGGAGGAACCTACAATGAGCAGTTCTTC. Translated: CASLGQGGTYNEQFF. Full variable domain (remainder filled in from reference TRBV5-6 and TRBJ2-1): DAGVTQSPTHLIKTRGQQVTLRCSPKSGHDTVSWYQQALGQGPQFIFQYYEEEERQRGNFPDRFSGHQFPNYSSELNVNALLLGDSALYLCASLGQGGTYNEQFFGPGTRLTVL.

This clonotype has ten or more counts. V usage is TRBV7-6 and J usage is TRBJ2-3; 8 bases fit TRBD2. V was pared by 7 bases and J by 6 bases, with 9 bases of the junction left unmatched. This CDR3 spans 14 amino acids. CDR1 is SGHVS, CDR2 FNYEAQ, per germline. CDR3 nucleotide sequence: TGTGCCAGCACCTTCGGGGGGGCCATGGATACGCAGTATTTT. It yields the protein CASTFGGAMDTQYF. The variable domain in full, completed from reference TRBV7-6 and TRBJ2-3, reads GAGVSQSPRYKVTKRGQDVALRCDPISGHVSLYWYRQALGQGPEFLTYFNYEAQQDKSGLPNDRFSAERPEGSISTLTIQRTEQRDSAMYRCASTFGGAMDTQYFGPGTRLTVL.

The J gene is TRBJ2-7, the V gene TRBV5-1; no clear D. The CDR3 has 15 residues. Germline V CDR1 and CDR2: SGHRS, YFSETQ. V lost 0 bases to trimming and J lost 2 bases, with 12 bases between them. The CDR3 here is CASSLAYQVAYEQYF. In DNA, the CDR3 is TGCGCCAGCAGCTTGGCCTATCAGGTTGCCTACGAGCAGTACTTC.

This clonotype was detected only a few times. V usage is TRBV30 and J usage is TRBJ1-2, with D unclear. Germline V CDR1 and CDR2: GTSNPN, SVGIG (reference sequence). V gave up 0 bases and J gave up 7 bases, with 18 bases separating them. This CDR3 comprises 15 residues. CDR3 DNA: TGTGCCTGGAGTGTAGGTCTTTCAACCCTTAGTGGCTACACCTTC. Amino acid sequence: CAWSVGLSTLSGYTF.

This chain links TRBV19 with TRBJ1-1, with D perhaps matching TRBD1 (5 bases). CDR3 length: 16 residues. The V gene lost 0 bases and the J gene lost 0 bases, with 11 bases spanning the gap. Germline V lookup: CDR1 LNHDA, CDR2 SQIVND (reference sequence). CDR3 residues: CASSIDGGNMNTEAFF. The DNA of the CDR3 is TGTGCCAGTAGTATAGATGGGGGGAACATGAACACTGAAGCTTTCTTT.

The chain employs TRBV12-3 or TRBV12-4 and TRBJ1-2; 7 bases are a match to TRBD1. The length of the CDR3 is 15 residues. Unmatched junction bases numbered 9, after V lost 4 bases and J lost 4 bases. CDR3 in DNA: TGTGCCAGCAGTTGGGCCGGGACAGACCTCTATGGCTACACCTTC. Encoded protein: CASSWAGTDLYGYTF.

The chain uses TRBV7-9 and TRBJ2-7; TRBD2 aligns across 10 bases. This CDR3 is 16 amino acids long. Trimming took 5 bases from V and 0 from J; bases not matched to a gene: 7. CDR1 is SEHNR, CDR2 FQNEAQ, per germline (reference sequence). In DNA, the CDR3 is TGTGCCAGCAGCCCTAATAGCGGGAGGAGCTCCTACGAGCAGTACTTC. Translation: CASSPNSGRSSYEQYF.

As for this clonotype: Sequence at one end of the junction differs from germline and may be a read error. The chain has TRBV29-1 and TRBJ1-1; D is uncertain. Germline V gene data show CDR1 as SQVTM and CDR2 as ANQGSEA. The CDR3 is made up of 11 amino acids. The chain's CDR3 is CSSRRNTDAFF. CDR3 DNA: TGCAGCTCGCGGAGGAACACTGATGCTTTCTTT. The full variable domain, in which reference TRBV29-1 and TRBJ1-1 provide the parts outside the CDR3, is SAVISQKPSRDICQRGTSLTIQCQVDSQVTMMFWYRQQPGQSLTLIATANQGSEATYESGFVIDKFPISRPNLTFSTLTVSNMSPEDSSIYLCSSRRNTDAFFGQGTRLTVV.

There are a few counts of this clonotype. The chain carries TRBV12-3 or TRBV12-4 and TRBJ2-3, with TRBD2 as a possible D gene (7 bases). With 7 bases removed from V and 0 bases from J, the gap between germline ends came to 11 bases. The CDR3 is 14 amino acids. As DNA, the CDR3 is TGTGCCAGCACGCGGGGGCCTAGCACAGATACGCAGTATTTT. Protein: CASTRGPSTDTQYF.

This sequence joins TRBV20-1 and TRBJ2-7; D unresolved. Germline CDR1 is DFQATT and CDR2 is SNEGSKA (reference sequence). V was clipped by 0 bases and J by 3 bases, with 9 bases between them. CDR3 length: 13 amino acids. CDR3 region: CSARDIGNYEQYF. CDR3 bases: TGCAGTGCTAGAGATATTGGGAACTACGAGCAGTACTTC.

The J gene is TRBJ1-4, the V gene TRBV7-9; D unclear. The CDR3 contains 16 residues. Deletions cut 5 bases from V and 6 bases from J, with 19 bases between. Looked up from germline, CDR1 is SEHNR and CDR2 is FQNEAQ (reference sequence). CDR3 sequence (DNA): TGTGCCAGCAGCAATAGCGTACGGACCCTCTATGAAAAACTGTTTTTT. Translated: CASSNSVRTLYEKLFF.

In its sample, this clonotype was seen once. The chain combines TRBV7-3 with TRBJ2-3, with D uncertain. The germline V gene encodes CDR1 SGHTA and CDR2 FQGTGA. The V and J ends lost 5 bases and 6 bases respectively, with 18 bases between them. The CDR3 is 15 residues long. The CDR3 spells CASSRDAGIRDTQYF. Written as DNA, the CDR3 is TGTGCCAGCAGCAGAGACGCAGGTATACGGGATACGCAGTATTTT.